The 21 T cell receptor beta chains in this list originate from one sample, sequenced in a study of blood T cell repertoires in COVID-19. Assay: immunoSEQ multiplex PCR; the TCRdb copy retains only in-frame clones and omits some. The table shows more than 95,000 clones, with 80% to 95% occurring only once. Material: peripheral blood. The origin of the receptors is a man in his fifties or sixties with COVID-19, enrolled during active disease.

This chain joins TRBV27 and TRBJ2-2, with TRBD1 as a possible D gene (5 bases). Looked up from germline, CDR1 is MNHEY and CDR2 is SMNVEV (reference sequence). V lost 6 bases, J lost 1 base, and 12 bases lay in between. The CDR3 totals 15 residues. CDR3 protein: CASRITGLNTGELFF. CDR3 DNA sequence: TGTGCCAGCAGGATAACAGGATTGAACACCGGGGAGCTGTTTTTT.

This clone occurred once. The chain uses TRBV13 and TRBJ2-2, with a weak D call TRBD2 (5 bases). This CDR3 has 14 amino acids. The V and J ends lost 5 bases and 7 bases respectively, with 14 bases between them. Per the germline V gene, CDR1 is PRHDT and CDR2 is FYEKMQ (reference sequence). CDR3: CASSITSAFGELFF. The DNA of the CDR3 is TGTGCCAGCAGCATAACTAGTGCTTTCGGGGAGCTGTTTTTT.

J is TRBJ1-4 and V is TRBV10-1; D perhaps matches TRBD1 (6 bases). The germline V and J ends were trimmed by 3 bases and 5 bases, with 10 bases remaining between them. Per the germline V gene, CDR1 is WNHNN and CDR2 is SYGVQD (reference sequence). This CDR3 region has 14 residues. The CDR3 region has the DNA TGCGCCAGCAGTGACGGCAGGGGAAATGAAAAACTGTTTTTT. Protein sequence: CASSDGRGNEKLFF.

The J gene is TRBJ2-1, the V gene TRBV20-1, with D possibly matching TRBD2 (6 bases). The CDR3 consists of 12 residues. V was cut by 3 bases and J by 5 bases, with 8 bases left in between. CDR1 is DFQATT, CDR2 SNEGSKA, per germline (reference sequence). This CDR3 is CSASGGDNEQFF. CDR3 coding DNA: TGCAGTGCTAGTGGCGGGGACAATGAGCAGTTCTTC.

This chain uses TRBV7-2 with TRBJ2-3; 13 bases are a match to TRBD2. V trimming: 5 bases; J trimming: 6 bases; junction bases outside the gene matches: 5. Germline CDR1 SGHTA, CDR2 FQGNSA. The length of the CDR3 is 15 residues. CDR3 sequence: CASSAGLAGMDTQYF. CDR3 DNA sequence: TGTGCCAGCAGCGCGGGACTAGCGGGAATGGATACGCAGTATTTT.

V gene TRBV19 combines with J gene TRBJ2-5; a possible D gene is TRBD2 (7 bases). V dropped 4 bases and J dropped 5 bases, with 20 bases sitting between them. This CDR3 region has 16 residues. From germline, CDR1 is LNHDA and CDR2 SQIVND (reference sequence). CDR3 bases: TGTGCCAGTAGTAAGCGTTCCGGGGGGCATCGGGAGACCCAGTACTTC. Translated, it gives CASSKRSGGHRETQYF.

The chain carries TRBV28 and TRBJ1-4; weak D call: TRBD1 (5 bases). The V gene's germline CDR1 is MDHEN and CDR2 SYDVKM. The CDR3 covers 14 residues. The V end lost 3 bases, the J end lost 7 bases, and 12 bases lay between the germline ends. The CDR3 protein is CASSLGWGGEKLFF. CDR3 in DNA: TGTGCCAGCAGTTTGGGGTGGGGCGGTGAAAAACTGTTTTTT.

V usage is TRBV25-1 and J usage is TRBJ2-3; possible D gene TRBD2, 5 bases. The germline V gene has CDR1 MGHDK and CDR2 SYGVNS. Trimming shortened V by 3 bases and J by 1 base, and 11 bases separated the two germline ends. CDR3 size: 15 residues. CDR3 nucleotides: TGTGCCAGCAGTGATGGAGCGGACCGCACAGATACGCAGTATTTT. Translated: CASSDGADRTDTQYF.

V and J are TRBV7-2 and TRBJ2-3; maybe TRBD2 (6 bases). The CDR3 runs 15 residues. The germline V gene has CDR1 SGHTA and CDR2 FQGNSA. V was cut by 5 bases and J by 2 bases, with 14 bases left in between. DNA of the CDR3: TGTGCCAGCAGCCCAAGGGGAGGTACCACAGATACGCAGTATTTT. It is translated as CASSPRGGTTDTQYF. The entire variable domain, with the rest obtained from reference TRBV7-2 and TRBJ2-3, is as follows: GAGVSQSPSNKVTEKGKDVELRCDPISGHTALYWYRQSLGQGLEFLIYFQGNSAPDKSGLPSDRFSAERTGGSVSTLTIQRTQQEDSAVYLCASSPRGGTTDTQYFGPGTRLTVL.

The chain combines TRBV28 with TRBJ1-5; D may be TRBD1 (5 bases). Germline CDR1 reads MDHEN; CDR2 reads SYDVKM. V was trimmed by 2 bases and J by 0 bases, leaving 14 bases between them. The CDR3 spans 17 residues. The CDR3 loop is CASSLAGGTDSNQPQHF. DNA for the CDR3: TGTGCCAGCAGTTTAGCGGGGGGGACGGATAGCAATCAGCCCCAGCATTTT. Based on the CDR3 plus reference TRBV28 and TRBJ1-5, the full variable domain is DVKVTQSSRYLVKRTGEKVFLECVQDMDHENMFWYRQDPGLGLRLIYFSYDVKMKEKGDIPEGYSVSREKKERFSLILESASTNQTSMYLCASSLAGGTDSNQPQHFGDGTRLSIL.

The CDR3 loop reads CASSPGGLAGVTYEQYF. CDR3 bases: TGTGCCAGCAGCCCCGGGGGACTAGCGGGGGTGACTTACGAGCAGTACTTC. The chain couples TRBV7-2 to TRBJ2-7; 14 bases agree with TRBD2. The CDR3 sequence is 17 residues long. Germline assignment: CDR1 SGHTA and CDR2 FQGNSA. Germline trimming cut 5 bases from V and 4 bases from J; bases unmatched to any gene: 10. Combining the CDR3 with reference TRBV7-2 and TRBJ2-7 gives the whole variable domain GAGVSQSPSNKVTEKGKDVELRCDPISGHTALYWYRQSLGQGLEFLIYFQGNSAPDKSGLPSDRFSAERTGGSVSTLTIQRTQQEDSAVYLCASSPGGLAGVTYEQYFGPGTRLTVT.

In this sample, this clone turned up a few times. The gene calls are TRBV5-1 and TRBJ2-3; D gene unclear. V lost 0 bases and J lost 2, with 4 bases in between. The CDR3 runs 13 residues. Germline CDR1 and CDR2: SGHRS and YFSETQ. CDR3 DNA: TGCGCCAGCAGCTTGGACTTCACAGATACGCAGTATTTT. Protein product: CASSLDFTDTQYF.

The rearrangement joins TRBV15 to TRBJ2-1; 12 positions agree with TRBD2. Germline values: CDR1 LNHNV, CDR2 YYDKDF (reference sequence). Trimming cost V 3 bases and J 9 bases; bases outside gene matches: 12. The CDR3 loop spans 17 amino acids. CDR3 sequence (DNA): TGTGCCACCAGCAGCGACGTGATGACTAGCGGGAGAAGTGAGCAGTTCTTC. Protein sequence: CATSSDVMTSGRSEQFF.

The chain recombines TRBV19 with TRBJ2-1; a possible D gene is TRBD1 (7 bases). The CDR3 is 17 amino acids. Trimming removed 0 bases from V and 2 bases from J, with 14 bases in between. Germline CDR1 reads LNHDA; CDR2 reads SQIVND (reference sequence). The CDR3 loop reads CASSIDRGGTAYNEQFF. The DNA for the CDR3 is TGTGCCAGTAGTATAGATCGGGGCGGGACAGCCTACAATGAGCAGTTCTTC.

The V call is TRBV29-1, the J call TRBJ2-3; TRBD2 agrees at 12 bases. The CDR3 is made up of 15 amino acids. V shed 6 bases and J 2 bases; nucleotides not matched to a gene: 6. Germline V gene data show CDR1 as SQVTM and CDR2 as ANQGSEA. CDR3 region: CSVGTSGRFTDTQYF. The CDR3 DNA is TGCAGCGTGGGAACTAGCGGGAGGTTCACAGATACGCAGTATTTT.

The V gene is TRBV18, the J gene TRBJ1-1; D gene unclear. Germline V lookup: CDR1 KGHSH, CDR2 LQKENI. This CDR3 region has 13 residues. V lost 5 bases and J lost 4, with 11 bases in between. The CDR3 nucleotides read TGTGCCAGCTCAAAGGGAAGCGGCACTGAAGCTTTCTTT. Its protein product is CASSKGSGTEAFF.

The J gene is TRBJ2-5, the V gene TRBV9; 8 nucleotides align to TRBD2. This CDR3 comprises 16 residues. The V segment lost 0 bases and the J segment 2 bases; nucleotides outside the gene matches: 6. Germline V lookup: CDR1 SGDLS, CDR2 YYNGEE. The CDR3 region is CASSVAGIAGQETQYF. CDR3 sequence (DNA): TGTGCCAGCAGCGTAGCTGGAATAGCGGGGCAAGAGACCCAGTACTTC.

The chain carries TRBV2 and TRBJ2-7, with TRBD2 matching over 10 bases. There are 15 residues in the CDR3. Germline V gives CDR1 SNHLY, CDR2 FYNNEI. V trimming: 4 bases; J trimming: 2 bases; junction bases outside the gene matches: 5. In DNA form, the CDR3 reads TGTGCCAGCAGTGTAGCGGGAGGTGGGACCTACGAGCAGTACTTC. The encoded protein is CASSVAGGGTYEQYF.

This sequence joins TRBV7-2 and TRBJ2-3, with a possible D match to TRBD2 (5 bases). The CDR3 contains 15 residues. Germline V gene lookup returns CDR1 SGHTA and CDR2 FQGNSA. The V end lost 1 base, the J end lost 0 bases, and 8 bases lay between the germline ends. The CDR3 region has the DNA TGTGCCAGCAGCTTAGGGGGAGCGAGCACAGATACGCAGTATTTT. Its protein is CASSLGGASTDTQYF. Supplemented by reference TRBV7-2 and TRBJ2-3, the full variable domain reads GAGVSQSPSNKVTEKGKDVELRCDPISGHTALYWYRQSLGQGLEFLIYFQGNSAPDKSGLPSDRFSAERTGGSVSTLTIQRTQQEDSAVYLCASSLGGASTDTQYFGPGTRLTVL.

The chain links TRBV30 to TRBJ1-4; 7 bases map to TRBD1. CDR1 GTSNPN and CDR2 SVGIG come from the germline V gene (reference sequence). This CDR3 region has 15 residues. Trimming took 1 base from V and 4 from J; bases not matched to a gene: 6. The CDR3 coding sequence is TGTGCCTGGAGTGGCAAGGGGGCCGTTAATGAAAAACTGTTTTTT. The encoded protein is CAWSGKGAVNEKLFF.

This chain links TRBV18 with TRBJ2-2, with 12 positions matching TRBD2. The CDR3 runs 17 residues. Germline CDR1 KGHSH, CDR2 LQKENI. Trimming took 2 bases from V and 5 from J; bases not matched to a gene: 6. The CDR3 DNA reads as TGTGCCAGCTCACCAGAGACTAGCGGGAGAGGTACCGGGGAGCTGTTTTTT. As protein: CASSPETSGRGTGELFF.